The 19 T cell receptor beta chains below were found in one sample sequenced in a study of spatial heterogeneity in lung cancer. TCRdb reprocessed the 5' RACE reads with MiXCR, giving one entry per CDR3 protein. The table shows 39,000 or so distinct CDR3 sequences, with 6.5% to 8.5% occurring only once. Documented time point: sample taken at primary tumor resection. Source: PBMCs, taken at surgery. All receptors come from a male donor with early-stage non-small cell lung cancer.

This clonotype occurred many times. CDR3 protein: CASSGDRRNEKLFF. The CDR3 region has the DNA TGTGCCAGCAGCGGGGACAGGAGAAATGAAAAACTGTTTTTT. The chain recombines TRBV11-2 with TRBJ1-4; 8 bases map to TRBD1. Unmatched junction bases numbered 4, after V lost 5 bases and J lost 5 bases. The V gene's germline CDR1 is SGHAT and CDR2 FQNNGV. The CDR3 length is 14 residues.

The table lists this clonotype with a few counts. This chain connects TRBV3-1 to TRBJ2-3, with 7 positions matching TRBD1. The length of the CDR3 is 16 residues. The germline CDR1 and CDR2 sequences are LGHDT and YNNKEL (reference sequence). V shed 4 bases and J 4 bases; nucleotides not matched to a gene: 11. This CDR3 reads CASSPERTGWADTQYF. The CDR3 nucleotides read TGTGCCAGCAGCCCGGAACGGACAGGTTGGGCAGATACGCAGTATTTT.

This clonotype was counted at least ten times. The rearrangement uses TRBV12-3 or TRBV12-4 and TRBJ1-1; possible D gene TRBD1, 6 bases. This CDR3 is built from 13 residues. The V gene lost 10 bases and the J gene lost 1 base, with 13 bases spanning the gap. CDR3: CANSRGGNTEAFF. CDR3 nucleotides: TGTGCCAATTCGAGAGGGGGGAACACTGAAGCTTTCTTT.

This clonotype was detected ten times or more. CDR3 nucleotide sequence: TGTGCCAGCCTGAGGGACTCTGGGGCCAACGTCCTGACTTTC. Amino acids: CASLRDSGANVLTF. This chain connects TRBV9 to TRBJ2-6, with a possible D match to TRBD2 (5 bases). The CDR3 runs to 14 residues. Germline CDR1 reads SGDLS; CDR2 reads YYNGEE. Trimming shortened V by 7 bases and J by 0 bases, and 8 bases separated the two germline ends. The variable domain in full, with the rest retrieved from reference TRBV9 and TRBJ2-6, is DSGVTQTPKHLITATGQRVTLRCSPRSGDLSVYWYQQSLDQGLQFLIQYYNGEERAKGNILERFSAQQFPDLHSELNLSSLELGDSALYFCASLRDSGANVLTFGAGSRLTVL.

This clonotype has just a few counts. The chain carries TRBV19 and TRBJ2-1, with 14 bases matching TRBD2. J was trimmed by 6 bases and V by 4 bases; bases with no gene match: 5. CDR1 is LNHDA and CDR2 is SQIVND in the germline V gene (reference sequence). The CDR3 sequence is 16 residues long. This chain's CDR3 is CASSKKGTSGSNEQFF. CDR3 in DNA: TGTGCCAGTAGTAAAAAGGGGACTAGCGGGAGCAATGAGCAGTTCTTC.

This clonotype showed up many times. The gene calls are TRBV29-1 and TRBJ2-3, with D uncertain. The CDR3 is 11 residues long. Germline V gives CDR1 SQVTM, CDR2 ANQGSEA. Trimming pared 3 bases from V and 4 bases from J, leaving 5 bases between. The CDR3 sequence: CSVDISDTQYF. The CDR3 nucleotides read TGCAGCGTTGATATTTCAGATACGCAGTATTTT.

The chain employs TRBV19 and TRBJ1-1; TRBD1 matches 9 bases. The V gene's germline CDR1 is LNHDA and CDR2 SQIVND (reference sequence). The ends lost 5 bases at V and 6 bases at J; junction bases unmatched: 4. The CDR3 runs to 13 residues. The CDR3 DNA sequence: TGTGCCAGTAGTGGACGGACAGGGGCTGAAGCTTTCTTT. Protein product: CASSGRTGAEAFF. The whole variable domain, remainder taken from reference TRBV19 and TRBJ1-1, is DGGITQSPKYLFRKEGQNVTLSCEQNLNHDAMYWYRQDPGQGLRLIYYSQIVNDFQKGDIAEGYSVSREKKESFPLTVTSAQKNPTAFYLCASSGRTGAEAFFGQGTRLTVV.

This rearrangement joins TRBV11-3 to TRBJ2-3, with unresolved D. V was pared by 5 bases and J by 6 bases, with 12 bases between. Germline V gives CDR1 SGHNT, CDR2 YENEEA. CDR3 length: 13 amino acids. The CDR3 nucleotides read TGTGCCAGCAGCCCACCCCAAAGGGATACGCAGTATTTT. It codes for CASSPPQRDTQYF.

As concerns this clonotype: A read error may produce the germline difference seen at one junction end. This chain joins TRBV7-7 and TRBJ2-1, with D possibly matching TRBD2 (5 bases). The CDR3 contains 13 residues. Germline CDR1 SSHAT, CDR2 FNYEAQ (reference sequence). CDR3 coding DNA: TGTGCTAGCAGCTTAGCGCAATGGGATGAGCAGTTCTTC. Translated, it gives CASSLAQWDEQFF.

About this clonotype itself: A much larger clone lies a single base off, so this may be a read error. The CDR3 loop reads CASTPQRGLETQYF. For the CDR3, the DNA is TGTGCCAGCACCCCCCAGAGGGGTCTAGAGACCCAGTACTTC. The rearrangement uses TRBV27 and TRBJ2-5; D tentatively fits TRBD1 or TRBD2 (5 bases each). CDR1 and CDR2 (germline): MNHEY, SMNVEV (reference sequence). The V end was cut by 7 bases, the J end by 4 bases, with 16 bases between. CDR3 length: 14 amino acids.

Concerning this clonotype: A read error may produce the germline difference seen at one junction end. The chain has TRBV12-3 or TRBV12-4 and TRBJ2-3; D possibly corresponds to TRBD2 (5 bases). CDR3 size: 14 residues. The CDR3 DNA reads as TGTGCCAGCAACGAATATGGGAGCACAGATATGCAGTATTTT. Translating it yields CASNEYGSTDMQYF.

In regard to this clonotype: A single base separates this from a much larger clone, so it may be a read error. The CDR3 coding sequence is TGTGCCACCACCCTCAGGGGGTGGGCCGGGGAGCTGTTTTTT. Its protein is CATTLRGWAGELFF. The chain combines TRBV2 with TRBJ2-2, with 7 bases identical to TRBD1. CDR3 size: 14 residues. Germline V gives CDR1 SNHLY, CDR2 FYNNEI. Trimming took 10 bases from V and 6 from J; bases not matched to a gene: 11.

This clonotype was counted at least ten times. The V gene is TRBV6-5, the J gene TRBJ1-6; D unclear. The CDR3 totals 14 residues. Germline V gives CDR1 MNHEY, CDR2 SVGAGI. V was trimmed by 1 base and J by 11 bases, leaving 12 bases between them. The CDR3 coding sequence is TGTGCCAGCAGTTACTACTTGGACCGCACACCCCTCCACTTT. It yields the protein CASSYYLDRTPLHF.

This clonotype has a handful of counts. V is TRBV6-2 or TRBV6-3 and J is TRBJ1-5, with 9 bases aligning to TRBD1. CDR3 length equals 14 residues. CDR1 is MNHEY, CDR2 SVGEGT, per germline. With V trimmed by 6 bases and J by 5 bases, 5 bases remained unmatched. The CDR3 bases are TGTGCCAGCAGGACCGGGACAGGGTATCAGCCCCAGCATTTT. It yields the protein CASRTGTGYQPQHF.

The chain links TRBV7-2 to TRBJ2-1; 10 bases are shared with TRBD2. This CDR3 is 14 amino acids long. Germline CDR1 reads SGHTA; CDR2 reads FQGNSA. J gave up 9 bases and V 1 base, and 3 bases lay outside the gene matches. The CDR3 protein is CASSLVASGSEQFF. CDR3 nucleotides: TGTGCCAGCAGCTTAGTGGCTAGCGGGAGTGAGCAGTTCTTC.

This clonotype has ten or more counts. This chain joins TRBV4-3 and TRBJ1-1, with a possible D match to TRBD1 (5 bases). The CDR3 length is 14 residues. Germline CDR1 and CDR2: LGHNA and YSLEER. Trimming cost V 2 bases and J 4 bases, with 11 bases left between them. CDR3 loop: CASSQTRVFTEAFF. The DNA for the CDR3 is TGCGCCAGCAGCCAAACCAGGGTTTTCACTGAAGCTTTCTTT.

This clonotype was seen repeatedly, ten times or more. J is TRBJ2-7 and V is TRBV4-3; the D gene is possibly TRBD2 (6 bases). Germline-derived CDR1 and CDR2 are LGHNA and YSLEER. Between the trimmed V and J ends, which lost 4 bases and 2 bases, there was a span of 15 bases. The CDR3 covers 15 residues. CDR3 nucleotides: TGCGCCAGCAGCCCGACAGTTCGGGAGACCTACGAGCAGTACTTC. Translated, it gives CASSPTVRETYEQYF.

In this sample, this clonotype turned up a few times. J is TRBJ1-1 and V is TRBV29-1; D may be TRBD1 (5 bases). The CDR3 totals 11 residues. V lost 4 bases, J lost 4 bases, and 7 bases lay in between. Germline CDR1 SQVTM, CDR2 ANQGSEA. This CDR3 reads CSVVGGTEAFF. As DNA, the CDR3 is TGCAGCGTTGTTGGGGGCACTGAAGCTTTCTTT.

This clonotype has ten or more counts. This chain links TRBV7-2 with TRBJ1-4, with 10 bases aligning to TRBD1. The CDR3 has 15 amino acids. Germline CDR1 is SGHTA and CDR2 is FQGNSA. V gave up 2 bases and J gave up 8 bases; unmatched junction bases: 5. The CDR3, as DNA: TGTGCCAGCAGCTTATGGGGGACAGGGGAGGAAAAACTGTTTTTT. This sequence encodes CASSLWGTGEEKLFF.